The 5 T cell receptor beta chains below come from one sample, sequenced in a study of blood T cell repertoires in COVID-19. Assay: immunoSEQ multiplex PCR; the TCRdb copy retains only in-frame clones and omits some. Of about 52,000 clones listed, more than 85% are singletons. Input material: peripheral blood. The receptors stem from a human donor with active COVID-19. The donor label of this sample is uncertain.

This clone was seen just once. This rearrangement joins TRBV3-1 (or the pseudogene TRBV3-2) to TRBJ1-1, with D maybe TRBD1 (5 bases). V was pared by 1 base and J by 7 bases, with 16 bases between. Germline V gives CDR1 LGHDT, CDR2 YNNKEL (reference sequence). The CDR3 runs to 15 residues. The CDR3 coding sequence is TGTGCCAGCAGCCAAGTAAGCGGGGGTAGTGGTGAAGCTTTCTTT. This gives the protein CASSQVSGGSGEAFF.

The V gene is TRBV2, the J gene TRBJ2-2, with 8 bases identical to TRBD2. The CDR3 length is 18 residues. V lost 1 base to trimming and J lost 2 bases; unmatched junction nucleotides: 9. Looked up from germline, CDR1 is SNHLY and CDR2 is FYNNEI. In nucleotides, the CDR3 is TGTGCCAGCAGTGAAGGGTTAGCGGGGTCTCCAAACACCGGGGAGCTGTTTTTT. Translating it yields CASSEGLAGSPNTGELFF.

The J gene is TRBJ2-5, the V gene TRBV25-1; unclear D gene. This CDR3 comprises 14 residues. CDR1 and CDR2 (germline): MGHDK, SYGVNS. With 1 base removed from V and 5 bases from J, the gap between germline ends came to 11 bases. CDR3 sequence: CASSESLGPETQYF. The CDR3, as DNA: TGTGCCAGCAGTGAATCCCTAGGTCCGGAGACCCAGTACTTC.

This chain uses TRBV19 with TRBJ1-5; D is unclear. The CDR3 has 15 residues. Trimming took 3 bases from V and 6 from J, leaving 15 bases between them. Germline CDR1 is LNHDA and CDR2 is SQIVND (reference sequence). CDR3 bases: TGTGCCAGTAGTATTTTTGCAGGTCTTGGTCAGCCCCAGCATTTT. It encodes CASSIFAGLGQPQHF. The full variable domain, in which reference TRBV19 and TRBJ1-5 provide the parts outside the CDR3, is DGGITQSPKYLFRKEGQNVTLSCEQNLNHDAMYWYRQDPGQGLRLIYYSQIVNDFQKGDIAEGYSVSREKKESFPLTVTSAQKNPTAFYLCASSIFAGLGQPQHFGDGTRLSIL.

V and J are TRBV2 and TRBJ1-4; 7 positions agree with TRBD1. Germline V gene data show CDR1 as SNHLY and CDR2 as FYNNEI. This CDR3 is 14 amino acids long. After removal of 4 bases from V and 4 bases from J, the junction contained 3 bases not matched to a gene. The CDR3 sequence: CASSATGINEKLFF. In nucleotides, the CDR3 is TGTGCCAGCAGTGCGACAGGGATTAATGAAAAACTGTTTTTT.